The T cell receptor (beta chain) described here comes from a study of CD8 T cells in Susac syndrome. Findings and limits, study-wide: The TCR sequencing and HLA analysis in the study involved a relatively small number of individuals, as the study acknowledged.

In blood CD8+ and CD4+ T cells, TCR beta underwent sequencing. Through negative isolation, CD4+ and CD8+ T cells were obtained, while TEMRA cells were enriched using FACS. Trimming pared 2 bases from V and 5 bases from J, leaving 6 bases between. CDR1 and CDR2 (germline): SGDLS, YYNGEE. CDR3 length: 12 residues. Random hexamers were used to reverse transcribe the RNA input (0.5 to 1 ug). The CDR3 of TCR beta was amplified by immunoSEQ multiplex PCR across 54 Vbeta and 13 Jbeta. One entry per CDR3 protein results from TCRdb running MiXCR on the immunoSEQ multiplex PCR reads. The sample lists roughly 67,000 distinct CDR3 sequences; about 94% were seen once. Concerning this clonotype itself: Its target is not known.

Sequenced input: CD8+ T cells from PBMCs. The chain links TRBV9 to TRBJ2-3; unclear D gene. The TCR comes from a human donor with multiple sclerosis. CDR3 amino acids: CASSVGGDTQYF. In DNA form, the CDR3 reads TGTGCCAGCAGCGTGGGTGGAGATACGCAGTATTTT.